The 32 T cell receptor beta chains presented below share a single source sample, sequenced in a study of technical replicates of blood from several donors. Profiling relied on immunoSEQ multiplex PCR, and the TCRdb table lists in-frame clones only, not all of them. The sample has 80,000 or so clones, approximately 94% seen once. Sample: T cells isolated from PBMCs. Receptors were obtained from a human donor in good health.

V is TRBV27 and J is TRBJ1-5; weak D call: TRBD1 (5 bases). Trimming left V 4 bases short and J 9 bases short, with 10 bases between. This CDR3 comprises 12 residues. Germline loops: CDR1 MNHEY, CDR2 SMNVEV (reference sequence). The CDR3 here is CASSSGGWPQHF. The CDR3 DNA is TGTGCCAGCAGTTCCGGGGGGTGGCCCCAGCATTTT.

The chain carries TRBV11-2 and TRBJ2-6; D uncertain. The CDR3 has 16 residues. The germline V and J ends were trimmed by 1 base and 0 bases, with 7 bases remaining between them. The V gene's germline CDR1 is SGHAT and CDR2 FQNNGV. The CDR3 DNA is TGTGCCAGCAGCTTAGTTCCCCTCTCTGGGGCCAACGTCCTGACTTTC. Translation: CASSLVPLSGANVLTF.

The chain recombines TRBV27 with TRBJ2-1; the match to TRBD2 covers 10 bases. The CDR3 runs to 13 residues. Germline V gene data show CDR1 as MNHEY and CDR2 as SMNVEV (reference sequence). The CDR3 DNA follows: TGTGCGACCAGCGGGAGGGTGTACAATGAGCAGTTCTTC. Translated, it gives CATSGRVYNEQFF.

The gene calls are TRBV6-6 and TRBJ2-7, with TRBD1 matching over 7 bases. J gave up 6 bases and V 0 bases, and 11 bases lay outside the gene matches. The CDR3 is 16 amino acids. Germline assignment: CDR1 MNHNY and CDR2 SVGAGI (reference sequence). DNA of the CDR3: TGTGCCAGCAGTTACTCCCCGGACAGGTATGACAGCGAGCAGTACTTC. Amino acid sequence: CASSYSPDRYDSEQYF.

This clone has a single count. V usage is TRBV11-3 and J usage is TRBJ2-1; 14 bases are shared with TRBD2. CDR1 is SGHNT and CDR2 is YENEEA in the germline V gene. V shed 5 bases and J 7 bases; nucleotides not matched to a gene: 4. The CDR3 consists of 15 residues. The CDR3 sequence: CASSPRLAGGNEQFF. CDR3 in DNA: TGTGCCAGCAGCCCAAGACTAGCGGGAGGGAATGAGCAGTTCTTC.

The chain is built from TRBV2 and TRBJ2-1; 12 bases fit TRBD2. The CDR3 runs to 15 residues. V was pared by 5 bases and J by 3 bases, with 2 bases of the junction left unmatched. In germline, CDR1 is SNHLY, CDR2 FYNNEI. CDR3: CASSPLAGGYNEQFF. As DNA, the CDR3 is TGTGCCAGCAGTCCACTAGCGGGAGGCTACAATGAGCAGTTCTTC. The full variable domain, completed using reference TRBV2 and TRBJ2-1, is EPEVTQTPSHQVTQMGQEVILRCVPISNHLYFYWYRQILGQKVEFLVSFYNNEISEKSEIFDDQFSVERPDGSNFTLKIRSTKLEDSAMYFCASSPLAGGYNEQFFGPGTRLTVL.

The rearrangement uses TRBV5-1 and TRBJ2-3; TRBD2 might be the D (6 bases). Germline CDR1 reads SGHRS; CDR2 reads YFSETQ. The V gene lost 3 bases and the J gene lost 1 base, with 27 bases spanning the gap. This CDR3 is built from 20 residues. Here the CDR3 reads CASSSWRDFLKGTGTDTQYF. In nucleotides, the CDR3 is TGCGCCAGCAGCTCATGGAGGGATTTTCTGAAAGGGACTGGCACAGATACGCAGTATTTT.

The chain has TRBV30 and TRBJ1-1, with a weak D call TRBD1 (5 bases). The V end lost 2 bases, the J end lost 6 bases, and 16 bases lay between the germline ends. The CDR3 spans 14 residues. Germline CDR1 reads GTSNPN; CDR2 reads SVGIG (reference sequence). CDR3 residues: CAWSTGGGRSEAFF. The DNA for the CDR3 is TGTGCCTGGAGTACGGGGGGAGGACGCTCTGAAGCTTTCTTT.

In this sample, this clone turned up a few times. V gene TRBV27 combines with J gene TRBJ1-5, with TRBD1 matching 12 bases. After removal of 5 bases from V and 4 bases from J, the junction contained 9 bases not matched to a gene. Germline values: CDR1 MNHEY, CDR2 SMNVEV (reference sequence). CDR3 length: 17 residues. DNA of the CDR3: TGTGCCAGCAGTAGGGGGACAGGGGGCTCCAGTAATCAGCCCCAGCATTTT. It translates to CASSRGTGGSSNQPQHF.

This chain connects TRBV4-1 to TRBJ2-7; the match to TRBD2 covers 10 bases. CDR1 and CDR2 (germline): MGHRA, YSYEKL. The CDR3 totals 14 residues. V shed 3 bases, J shed 3 bases, and the junction held 2 bases outside the gene matches. CDR3 sequence: CASSHPSGSYEQYF. Written as DNA, the CDR3 is TGCGCCAGCAGCCATCCTAGCGGGAGCTACGAGCAGTACTTC.

In its sample, this clone was seen once. In the same sample, other DNA sequences code for this CDR3. The CDR3, as DNA: TGTGCCAGCAGTTTATCCAGCTCTGGAAACACCATATATTTT. Its protein product is CASSLSSSGNTIYF. The V gene is TRBV28, the J gene TRBJ1-3; D call uncertain. The CDR3 consists of 14 residues. Germline values: CDR1 MDHEN, CDR2 SYDVKM. Trimming removed 1 base from V and 0 bases from J, with 4 bases in between.

V usage is TRBV21-1 and J usage is TRBJ2-3; the table's D call TRBD1 went unverified against the DNA. TRBV21-1 is designated a pseudogene. The CDR3 is made up of 12 amino acids. CDR3 nucleotides: TGTGCCAACCGACAGGGGCCAGATACGCAGTATTTT. This translates into CANRQGPDTQYF.

This clone was picked up one time. The chain couples TRBV9 to TRBJ1-2; 10 bases map to TRBD1. The CDR3 spans 16 residues. Trimming removed 2 bases from V and 4 bases from J; junction bases left unmatched: 8. CDR1 is SGDLS and CDR2 is YYNGEE in the germline V gene. The CDR3 reads CASSVSRDRGIYGYTF. CDR3 in DNA: TGTGCCAGCAGCGTTTCCCGGGACAGGGGTATCTATGGCTACACCTTC.

The rearrangement joins TRBV7-6 to TRBJ2-2; TRBD1 matches at 9 bases. The V segment lost 3 bases and the J segment 3 bases; nucleotides outside the gene matches: 5. CDR1 is SGHVS, CDR2 FNYEAQ, per germline. The CDR3 runs 16 residues. CDR3 DNA sequence: TGTGCCAGCAGCTTCCGGACAGGGGTGTACACCGGGGAGCTGTTTTTT. Residues: CASSFRTGVYTGELFF.

This clone was seen only once. The chain recombines TRBV7-9 with TRBJ1-2, with a tentative D call TRBD1 (5 bases). This CDR3 contains 12 residues. Germline V gene sequence: CDR1 SEHNR, CDR2 FQNEAQ (reference sequence). Trimming pared 1 base from V and 8 bases from J, leaving 8 bases between. The CDR3 coding sequence is TGTGCCAGCAGCTTAGGGGACTGGGGCTACACCTTC. This sequence encodes CASSLGDWGYTF. The variable domain in full, with the rest retrieved from reference TRBV7-9 and TRBJ1-2, is DTGVSQNPRHKITKRGQNVTFRCDPISEHNRLYWYRQTLGQGPEFLTYFQNEAQLEKSRLLSDRFSAERPKGSFSTLEIQRTEQGDSAMYLCASSLGDWGYTFGSGTRLTVV.

Here the CDR3 reads CASSLLLGGNQPQHF. The CDR3, as DNA: TGTGCCAGCAGTTTATTACTAGGCGGCAATCAGCCCCAGCATTTT. V and J are TRBV28 and TRBJ1-5; no clear D gene. Germline lookup yields CDR1 MDHEN and CDR2 SYDVKM. V was pared by 1 base and J by 2 bases, with 9 bases between. The CDR3 is 15 residues long.

The chain has TRBV5-1 and TRBJ2-1; D uncertain. V was shortened by 6 bases and J by 6 bases, with 7 bases between the two germline ends. The CDR3 loop spans 11 amino acids. The germline V gene encodes CDR1 SGHRS and CDR2 YFSETQ. The CDR3 loop reads CASTLGNEQFF. CDR3 DNA sequence: TGCGCCAGCACCCTAGGCAATGAGCAGTTCTTC.

V gene TRBV30 combines with J gene TRBJ2-7, with TRBD1 identical over 10 bases. J gave up 5 bases and V 2 bases, and 9 bases lay outside the gene matches. Germline CDR1 is GTSNPN and CDR2 is SVGIG (reference sequence). The CDR3 length is 15 residues. The CDR3 is CAWSLRDRGFNEQYF. The CDR3 coding sequence is TGTGCCTGGAGTCTCCGGGACAGGGGTTTTAACGAGCAGTACTTC. Based on the CDR3 plus reference TRBV30 and TRBJ2-7, the full variable domain is SQTIHQWPATLVQPVGSPLSLECTVEGTSNPNLYWYRQAAGRGLQLLFYSVGIGQISSEVPQNLSASRPQDRQFILSSKKLLLSDSGFYLCAWSLRDRGFNEQYFGPGTRLTVT.

The chain combines TRBV7-3 with TRBJ1-2; TRBD1 aligns across 8 bases. In germline, CDR1 is SGHTA, CDR2 FQGTGA. This CDR3 region has 14 residues. J was trimmed by 4 bases and V by 0 bases; bases with no gene match: 1. CDR3 region: CASSLTGTGYGYTF. Here the CDR3 DNA reads TGTGCCAGCAGCTTAACCGGGACAGGCTATGGCTACACCTTC.

This clone was seen once. The V gene is TRBV5-1, the J gene TRBJ2-7; TRBD1 might be the D (5 bases). Trimming removed 4 bases from V and 3 bases from J, with 11 bases in between. CDR3 length equals 13 residues. Germline assignment: CDR1 SGHRS and CDR2 YFSETQ. The CDR3 here is CASSGQGFYEQYF. Written as DNA, the CDR3 is TGCGCCAGCAGCGGTCAGGGTTTCTACGAGCAGTACTTC.

The chain recombines TRBV5-5 with TRBJ2-1; D gene ambiguous. Trimming cost V 1 base and J 14 bases, with 25 bases left between them. The CDR3 has 16 amino acids. Per germline, CDR1 SGHKS and CDR2 YYEKEE (reference sequence). DNA of the CDR3: TGTGCCAGCAGCTTGTTAGGTAGCTCCCACAATGAGTATGAGTTCTTC. As protein: CASSLLGSSHNEYEFF. The whole variable domain, filled in from reference TRBV5-5 and TRBJ2-1, reads DAGVTQSPTHLIKTRGQQVTLRCSPISGHKSVSWYQQVLGQGPQFIFQYYEKEERGRGNFPDRFSARQFPNYSSELNVNALLLGDSALYLCASSLLGSSHNEYEFFGPGTRLTVL.

This chain links TRBV29-1 with TRBJ1-1, with D unclear. The CDR3 is made up of 13 amino acids. V was pared by 3 bases and J by 0 bases, with 8 bases between. From germline, CDR1 is SQVTM and CDR2 ANQGSEA. This chain's CDR3 is CSVEGRMNTEAFF. CDR3 coding DNA: TGCAGCGTTGAGGGCAGAATGAACACTGAAGCTTTCTTT.

This rearrangement joins TRBV6-1 to TRBJ2-1; 10 positions agree with TRBD2. Germline V CDR1 and CDR2: MNHNS, SASEGT. CDR3 length: 15 amino acids. V trimming: 6 bases; J trimming: 8 bases; junction bases outside the gene matches: 10. CDR3 coding DNA: TGTGCCAGCAGGGTAGTAGCGGGAGGTACAGATGAGCAGTTCTTC. This encodes CASRVVAGGTDEQFF.

The V and J genes are TRBV7-2 and TRBJ1-2; TRBD1 matches 8 bases. Trimming removed 0 bases from V and 4 bases from J; junction bases left unmatched: 1. This CDR3 is 14 amino acids long. Germline V CDR1 and CDR2: SGHTA, FQGNSA. The CDR3 region has the DNA TGTGCCAGCAGCTTAGCCGGGACAGGCTATGGCTACACCTTC. It is translated as CASSLAGTGYGYTF.

The rearrangement uses TRBV6-5 and TRBJ1-2; no clear D. Germline CDR1 reads MNHEY; CDR2 reads SVGAGI. This CDR3 is 13 amino acids long. V lost 8 bases to trimming and J lost 6 bases, with 16 bases between them. CDR3 coding DNA: TGTGCCAGCGGAATAGGCCCGAGGGATGGCTACACCTTC. Encoded protein: CASGIGPRDGYTF.

J is TRBJ2-1 and V is TRBV30, with 7 bases identical to TRBD2. V lost 3 bases and J lost 7; bases outside the gene matches: 6. The CDR3 has 13 residues. Looked up from germline, CDR1 is GTSNPN and CDR2 is SVGIG (reference sequence). The CDR3 loop is CAWSRGRGNEQFF. Here the CDR3 DNA reads TGTGCCTGGAGCCGCGGGAGAGGTAATGAGCAGTTCTTC.

This rearrangement joins TRBV4-2 to TRBJ2-7; D unresolved. V lost 0 bases, J lost 6 bases, and 21 bases lay in between. The CDR3 loop spans 17 amino acids. The germline gives CDR1 LGHNA, CDR2 YNFKEQ. CDR3 residues: CASSQDLWRGRPLEQYF. In DNA form, the CDR3 reads TGTGCCAGCAGCCAAGACCTGTGGCGCGGTAGGCCCCTCGAGCAGTACTTC.

The chain uses TRBV2 and TRBJ2-7, with D possibly matching TRBD1 (6 bases). Between the trimmed V and J ends, which lost 8 bases and 0 bases, there was a span of 11 bases. Per the germline V gene, CDR1 is SNHLY and CDR2 is FYNNEI. The CDR3 length is 13 residues. The CDR3 spells CASGGVYSYEQYF. The CDR3 region has the DNA TGTGCCAGCGGGGGCGTCTACTCCTACGAGCAGTACTTC.

This sequence joins TRBV28 and TRBJ2-5; TRBD1 is a possible D gene (5 bases). V was clipped by 0 bases and J by 4 bases, with 12 bases between them. CDR3 length equals 15 residues. From germline, CDR1 is MDHEN and CDR2 SYDVKM. CDR3: CASSLWAGNGETQYF. The CDR3 DNA reads as TGTGCCAGCAGTTTATGGGCAGGGAACGGAGAGACCCAGTACTTC.

This sequence joins TRBV28 and TRBJ2-1, with 9 bases identical to TRBD2. The CDR3 is 17 residues long. Germline trimming cut 4 bases from V and 4 bases from J; bases unmatched to any gene: 11. Germline-derived CDR1 and CDR2 are MDHEN and SYDVKM. CDR3 sequence: CASSYPLAGREYNEQFF. The CDR3 nucleotides read TGTGCCAGCAGTTACCCCCTAGCGGGGAGGGAGTACAATGAGCAGTTCTTC.

The V gene is TRBV5-4, the J gene TRBJ2-7; D remains unclear. The V end lost 3 bases, the J end lost 4 bases, and 11 bases lay between the germline ends. There are 13 residues in the CDR3. Germline assignment: CDR1 SGHNT and CDR2 YYREEE (reference sequence). The CDR3 here is CASSSNPNYEQYF. CDR3 DNA: TGTGCCAGCAGCTCTAATCCCAATTACGAGCAGTACTTC. Looking up the rest from reference TRBV5-4 and TRBJ2-7 gives the full variable domain: ETGVTQSPTHLIKTRGQQVTLRCSSQSGHNTVSWYQQALGQGPQFIFQYYREEENGRGNFPPRFSGLQFPNYSSELNVNALELDDSALYLCASSSNPNYEQYFGPGTRLTVT.

The V gene is TRBV7-3, the J gene TRBJ2-1; 7 bases line up with TRBD1. The V segment lost 3 bases and the J segment 2 bases; nucleotides outside the gene matches: 7. The germline CDR1 and CDR2 sequences are SGHTA and FQGTGA. This CDR3 has 16 residues. The CDR3 region has the DNA TGTGCCAGCAGCTTCTTTACAGGGGAACCCTACAATGAGCAGTTCTTC. Its protein is CASSFFTGEPYNEQFF.